The 15 T cell receptor beta chains below all came from one sample that was sequenced in a study of shared clonotypes between healthy human individuals. CD45RO-negative, CCR7-selected cells formed the naive CD8 fraction, which excluded terminally differentiated effector memory CD45RA+ cells. TCRdb's table, derived via immunoSEQ multiplex PCR, lists solely in-frame clones and lacks some. The repertoire holds over 750,000 clones, 90% to 97% seen once, with roughly 0.23% in the top ten. Sequenced: naive CD8+ T cells sorted from blood. These receptors came from a young man in good health.

The chain couples TRBV5-1 to TRBJ2-7, with D possibly TRBD2 on 5 matching bases. The CDR3 extends over 14 amino acids. CDR1 and CDR2 from the germline V gene are SGHRS and YFSETQ. V shed 0 bases and J shed 3 bases, with 10 bases lying between them. CDR3 sequence (DNA): TGCGCCAGCAGCTTGGGCGAGCGGCTCTACGAGCAGTACTTC. This gives the protein CASSLGERLYEQYF.

This clone was picked up a small number of times. The chain uses TRBV7-9 and TRBJ1-1; D is uncertain. The CDR3 spans 16 residues. The ends were cut back, 2 bases at V and 0 bases at J, with 13 bases in the middle. The germline V gene encodes CDR1 SEHNR and CDR2 FQNEAQ (reference sequence). The CDR3 DNA is TGTGCCAGCAGCTTACTTAATTGGAGAATGAACACTGAAGCTTTCTTT. It encodes CASSLLNWRMNTEAFF.

About this clone itself: Distinct nucleotide sequences in the sample also encode this CDR3. The chain is built from TRBV13 and TRBJ2-7, with no clear D. The CDR3 is made up of 11 amino acids. CDR1 and CDR2 from the germline V gene are PRHDT and FYEKMQ (reference sequence). V lost 0 bases, J lost 4 bases, and 1 base lay in between. The CDR3 sequence: CASSLGYEQYF. CDR3 coding DNA: TGTGCCAGCAGCTTAGGGTACGAGCAGTACTTC.

This clone occurred once. The chain carries TRBV28 and TRBJ2-1; D call uncertain. The V gene's germline CDR1 is MDHEN and CDR2 SYDVKM. V dropped 5 bases and J dropped 5 bases, with 1 base sitting between them. This CDR3 is built from 10 residues. CDR3 loop: CASSHNEQFF. The CDR3 coding sequence is TGTGCCAGCAGTCACAATGAGCAGTTCTTC.

The chain couples TRBV4-3 to TRBJ2-7; weak D call: TRBD1 (5 bases). This CDR3 comprises 14 residues. From germline, CDR1 is LGHNA and CDR2 YSLEER. Trimming removed 0 bases at V and 4 bases at J, with 10 bases between. The CDR3 is CASSQDRVSYEQYF. The CDR3 coding sequence is TGCGCCAGCAGCCAAGACAGGGTCTCGTACGAGCAGTACTTC.

The chain recombines TRBV5-1 with TRBJ2-7; D unclear. Germline CDR1 is SGHRS and CDR2 is YFSETQ. CDR3 length: 15 amino acids. The germline V and J ends were trimmed by 0 bases and 0 bases, with 10 bases remaining between them. CDR3 residues: CASSLGAASSYEQYF. The CDR3 nucleotides read TGCGCCAGCAGCTTGGGGGCAGCGTCCTCCTACGAGCAGTACTTC.

This rearrangement joins TRBV7-9 to TRBJ1-4; D unclear. This CDR3 has 17 residues. CDR1 and CDR2 from the germline V gene are SEHNR and FQNEAQ (reference sequence). V was trimmed by 0 bases and J by 8 bases, leaving 19 bases between them. CDR3 DNA sequence: TGTGCCAGCAGCTTAGCGGAGGTGGCAACAGCAGGCGAAAAACTGTTTTTT. Translated, it gives CASSLAEVATAGEKLFF. The full variable domain, completed using reference TRBV7-9 and TRBJ1-4, is DTGVSQNPRHKITKRGQNVTFRCDPISEHNRLYWYRQTLGQGPEFLTYFQNEAQLEKSRLLSDRFSAERPKGSFSTLEIQRTEQGDSAMYLCASSLAEVATAGEKLFFGSGTQLSVL.

The gene calls are TRBV19 and TRBJ1-5, with D perhaps TRBD1 (5 bases). Germline V gives CDR1 LNHDA, CDR2 SQIVND (reference sequence). The CDR3 length is 17 residues. V was shortened by 6 bases and J by 1 base, with 19 bases between the two germline ends. The CDR3 spells CASRPGLSVRSNQPQHF. The CDR3, as DNA: TGTGCCAGTAGACCGGGACTCTCGGTAAGGAGCAATCAGCCCCAGCATTTT.

V is TRBV27 and J is TRBJ2-7; D tentatively fits TRBD1 or TRBD2 (5 bases each). The V and J ends lost 0 bases and 4 bases respectively, with 13 bases between them. This CDR3 contains 15 residues. Germline CDR1 and CDR2: MNHEY and SMNVEV (reference sequence). The CDR3 DNA reads as TGTGCCAGCAGTTTATCCGGGACGGTGGAGTACGAGCAGTACTTC. Translating it yields CASSLSGTVEYEQYF.

The chain is built from TRBV29-1 and TRBJ2-2, with a tentative D call TRBD1 (5 bases). This CDR3 spans 13 amino acids. Trimming removed 5 bases at V and 5 bases at J, with 12 bases between. Germline loops: CDR1 SQVTM, CDR2 ANQGSEA. The CDR3 reads CSVFRGDTGELFF. CDR3 nucleotide sequence: TGCAGCGTTTTTAGGGGCGATACCGGGGAGCTGTTTTTT.

The chain carries TRBV29-1 and TRBJ2-2; tentative D call: TRBD1 (8 bases). CDR1 and CDR2 from the germline V gene are SQVTM and ANQGSEA. CDR3 length: 16 amino acids. With 6 bases removed from V and 0 bases from J, the gap between germline ends came to 17 bases. The DNA for the CDR3 is TGCAGCGTGCGGACAGGGAGGGGATCGAACACCGGGGAGCTGTTTTTT. It yields the protein CSVRTGRGSNTGELFF.

Notes on this clone: A junction end diverges from the germline sequence, so it may reflect a read error. This sequence joins TRBV29-1 and TRBJ1-2; D is ambiguous. Germline loops: CDR1 SQVTM, CDR2 ANQGSEA. CDR3 length: 13 amino acids. The CDR3 region is CSFERKANYGYTF. Written as DNA, the CDR3 is TGCAGCTTTGAGAGGAAAGCTAACTATGGCTACACCTTC.

V usage is TRBV7-6 and J usage is TRBJ2-5; perhaps TRBD1 as D (5 bases). This CDR3 is 12 amino acids long. Germline V gene lookup returns CDR1 SGHVS and CDR2 FNYEAQ. The V and J ends lost 6 bases and 2 bases respectively, with 7 bases between them. CDR3 region: CASRGLQETQYF. In nucleotides, the CDR3 is TGTGCCAGCAGGGGGCTTCAAGAGACCCAGTACTTC.

The sample holds one count of this clone. A junction end diverges from the germline sequence, so it may reflect a read error. V and J are TRBV7-9 and TRBJ2-1; D uncertain. Germline values: CDR1 SEHNR, CDR2 FQNEAQ (reference sequence). The CDR3 spans 12 residues. The CDR3 sequence is CASSLARPGGIF. CDR3 nucleotides: TGTGCCAGCAGCTTAGCGAGGCCAGGTGGGATCTTC.

The DNA of the CDR3 is TGTGCCAGCAGCTTAAAAGCGACAGGGGGTTGGTACGAGCAGTACTTC. This encodes CASSLKATGGWYEQYF. The chain employs TRBV7-9 and TRBJ2-7, with 9 bases aligning to TRBD1. Germline CDR1 is SEHNR and CDR2 is FQNEAQ (reference sequence). Losses at the gene ends were 2 bases for V and 4 bases for J; bases not matched to a gene: 9. The CDR3 spans 16 residues.